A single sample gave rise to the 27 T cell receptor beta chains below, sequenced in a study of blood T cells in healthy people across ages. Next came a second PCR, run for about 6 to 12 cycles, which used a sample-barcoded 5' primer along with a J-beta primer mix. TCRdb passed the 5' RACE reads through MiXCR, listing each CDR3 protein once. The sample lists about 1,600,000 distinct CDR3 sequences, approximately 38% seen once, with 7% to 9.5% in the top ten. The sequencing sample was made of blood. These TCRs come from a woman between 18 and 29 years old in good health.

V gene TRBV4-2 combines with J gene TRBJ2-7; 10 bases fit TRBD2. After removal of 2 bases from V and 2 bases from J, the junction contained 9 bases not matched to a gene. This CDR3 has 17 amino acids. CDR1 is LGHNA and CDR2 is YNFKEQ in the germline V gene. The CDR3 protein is CASSQQLAGVTTYEQYF. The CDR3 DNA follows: TGTGCCAGCAGCCAACAGCTAGCGGGAGTCACCACCTACGAGCAGTACTTC.

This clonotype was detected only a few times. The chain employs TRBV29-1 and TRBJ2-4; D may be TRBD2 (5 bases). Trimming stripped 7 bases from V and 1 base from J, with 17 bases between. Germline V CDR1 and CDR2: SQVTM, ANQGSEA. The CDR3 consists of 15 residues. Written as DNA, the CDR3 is TGCAGCGCCCTGGAGGTGGCGGCGGCCAAAAACATTCAGTACTTC. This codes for CSALEVAAAKNIQYF.

As DNA, the CDR3 is TGTGCCAGCACCCTTAGCGGGAGTATAGATACGCAGTATTTT. It is translated as CASTLSGSIDTQYF. The chain uses TRBV6-5 and TRBJ2-3; TRBD2 matches 9 bases. Looked up from germline, CDR1 is MNHEY and CDR2 is SVGAGI. This CDR3 has 14 amino acids. Trimming at V came to 7 bases and at J to 5 bases, leaving 7 bases not matched to a gene.

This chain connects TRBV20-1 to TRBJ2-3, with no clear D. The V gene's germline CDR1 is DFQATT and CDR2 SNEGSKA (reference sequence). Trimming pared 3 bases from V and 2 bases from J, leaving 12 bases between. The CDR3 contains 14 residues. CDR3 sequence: CSASGPAPTDTQYF. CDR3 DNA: TGCAGTGCTAGCGGGCCCGCCCCCACAGATACGCAGTATTTT.

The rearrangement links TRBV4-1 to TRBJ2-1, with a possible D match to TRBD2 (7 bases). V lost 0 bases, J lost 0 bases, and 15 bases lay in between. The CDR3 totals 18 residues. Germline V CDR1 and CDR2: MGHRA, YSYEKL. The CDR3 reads CASSQDGGAQSSYNEQFF. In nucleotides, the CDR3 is TGCGCCAGCAGCCAAGATGGGGGGGCACAAAGCTCCTACAATGAGCAGTTCTTC.

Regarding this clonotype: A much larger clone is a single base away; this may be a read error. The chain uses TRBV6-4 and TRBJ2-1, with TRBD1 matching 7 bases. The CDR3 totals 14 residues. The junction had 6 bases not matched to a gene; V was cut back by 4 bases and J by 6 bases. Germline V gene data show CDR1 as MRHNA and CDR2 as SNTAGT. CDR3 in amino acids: CASSAGAGGNEQFF. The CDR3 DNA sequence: TGTGCCAGCAGTGCCGGGGCAGGGGGCAATGAGCAGTTCTTC.

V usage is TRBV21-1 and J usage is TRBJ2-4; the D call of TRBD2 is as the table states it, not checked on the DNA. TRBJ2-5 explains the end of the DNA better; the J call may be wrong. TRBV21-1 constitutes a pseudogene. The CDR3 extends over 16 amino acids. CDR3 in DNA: TGTGCCAGCAGCAGAAATAGCGGGAGGAGGGGAGAGACCCAGTACTTC. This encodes CASSRNSGRRGETQYF.

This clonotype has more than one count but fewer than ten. This CDR3 reads CASSFIGGGTNTDTQYF. The CDR3 coding sequence is TGTGCCAGCAGCTTCATAGGGGGCGGGACGAACACAGATACGCAGTATTTT. The chain is built from TRBV11-2 and TRBJ2-3; tentatively, D is TRBD1 (7 bases). Germline assignment: CDR1 SGHAT and CDR2 FQNNGV. Trimming took off 3 bases at V and 2 bases at J, with 18 bases between the two ends. The CDR3 length is 17 residues.

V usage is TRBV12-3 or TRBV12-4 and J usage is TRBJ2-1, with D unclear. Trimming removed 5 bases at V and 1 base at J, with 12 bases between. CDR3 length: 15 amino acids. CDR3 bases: TGTGCCAGCAGTAAGAGACGAGATTCCTACAATGAGCAGTTCTTC. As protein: CASSKRRDSYNEQFF.

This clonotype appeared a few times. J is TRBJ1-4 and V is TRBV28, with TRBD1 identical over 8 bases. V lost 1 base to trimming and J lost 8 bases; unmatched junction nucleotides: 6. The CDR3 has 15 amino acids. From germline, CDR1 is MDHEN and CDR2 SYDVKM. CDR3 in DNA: TGTGCCAGCAGTTTATCAGACAGGGGAGGGGAAAAACTGTTTTTT. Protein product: CASSLSDRGGEKLFF.

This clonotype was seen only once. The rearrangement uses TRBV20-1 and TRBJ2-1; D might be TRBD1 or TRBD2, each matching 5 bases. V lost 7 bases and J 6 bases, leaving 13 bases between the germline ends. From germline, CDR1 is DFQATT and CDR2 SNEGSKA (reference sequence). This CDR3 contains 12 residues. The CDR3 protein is CSVGDRRNEQFF. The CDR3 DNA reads TGCAGTGTGGGGGATCGACGCAATGAGCAGTTCTTC.

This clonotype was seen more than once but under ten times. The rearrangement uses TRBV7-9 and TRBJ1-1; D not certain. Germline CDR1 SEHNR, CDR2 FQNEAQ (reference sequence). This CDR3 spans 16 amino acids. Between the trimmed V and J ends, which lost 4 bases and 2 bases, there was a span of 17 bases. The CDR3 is CASSSAREMTNTEAFF. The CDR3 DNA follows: TGTGCCAGCAGCTCGGCCCGGGAGATGACTAACACTGAAGCTTTCTTT.

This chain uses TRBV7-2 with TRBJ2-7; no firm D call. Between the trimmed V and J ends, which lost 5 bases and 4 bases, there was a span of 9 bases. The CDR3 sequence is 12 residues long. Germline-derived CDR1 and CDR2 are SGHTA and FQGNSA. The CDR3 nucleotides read TGTGCCAGCAGCCACCAGGTGTACGAGCAGTACTTC. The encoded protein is CASSHQVYEQYF.

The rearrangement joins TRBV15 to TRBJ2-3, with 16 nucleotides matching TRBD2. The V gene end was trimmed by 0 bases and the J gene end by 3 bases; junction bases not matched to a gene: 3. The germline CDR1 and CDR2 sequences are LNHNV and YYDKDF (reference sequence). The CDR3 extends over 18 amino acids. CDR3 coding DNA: TGTGCCACCAGCAGAGACGGGACTAGCGGGGGGGCGACAGATACGCAGTATTTT. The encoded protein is CATSRDGTSGGATDTQYF.

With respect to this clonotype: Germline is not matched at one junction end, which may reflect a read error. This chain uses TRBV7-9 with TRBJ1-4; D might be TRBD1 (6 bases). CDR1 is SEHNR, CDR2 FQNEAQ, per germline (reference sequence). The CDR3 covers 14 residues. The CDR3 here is CASRQTGGNEELFF. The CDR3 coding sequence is TGTGCCAGCAGGCAGACAGGCGGTAATGAAGAACTGTTTTTT.

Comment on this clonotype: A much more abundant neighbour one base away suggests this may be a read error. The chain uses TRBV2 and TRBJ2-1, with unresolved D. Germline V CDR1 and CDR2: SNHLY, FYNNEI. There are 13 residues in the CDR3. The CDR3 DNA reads TGTGCCAGCAATCGAGACACCTACAATGGGCAGTTCTTC. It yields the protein CASNRDTYNGQFF.

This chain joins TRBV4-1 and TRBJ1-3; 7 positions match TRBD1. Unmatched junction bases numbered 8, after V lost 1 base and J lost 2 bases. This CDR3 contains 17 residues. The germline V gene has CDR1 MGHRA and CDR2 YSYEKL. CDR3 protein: CASSQVQGVGTGNTIYF. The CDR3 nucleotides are TGCGCCAGCAGCCAAGTTCAGGGGGTCGGGACTGGAAACACCATATATTTT.

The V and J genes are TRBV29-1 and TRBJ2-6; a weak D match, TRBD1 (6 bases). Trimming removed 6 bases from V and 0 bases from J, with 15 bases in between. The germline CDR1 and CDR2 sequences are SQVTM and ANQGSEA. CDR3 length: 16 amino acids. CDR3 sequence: CSVRDTDDSGANVLTF. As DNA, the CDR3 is TGCAGCGTACGGGACACGGATGACTCTGGGGCCAACGTCCTGACTTTC.

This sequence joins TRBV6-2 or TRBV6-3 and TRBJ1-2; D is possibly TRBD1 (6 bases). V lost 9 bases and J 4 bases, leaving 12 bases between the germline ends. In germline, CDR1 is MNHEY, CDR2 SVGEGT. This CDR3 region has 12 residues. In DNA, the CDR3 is TGTGCCAGAGGGGGATTTTTCTATGGCTACACCTTC. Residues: CARGGFFYGYTF.

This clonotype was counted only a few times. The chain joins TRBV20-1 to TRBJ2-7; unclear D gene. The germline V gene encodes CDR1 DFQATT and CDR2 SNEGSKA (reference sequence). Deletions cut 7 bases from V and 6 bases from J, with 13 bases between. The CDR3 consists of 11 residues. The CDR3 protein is CSVSLMGEQYF. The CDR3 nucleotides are TGCAGTGTTTCCCTTATGGGCGAGCAGTACTTC.

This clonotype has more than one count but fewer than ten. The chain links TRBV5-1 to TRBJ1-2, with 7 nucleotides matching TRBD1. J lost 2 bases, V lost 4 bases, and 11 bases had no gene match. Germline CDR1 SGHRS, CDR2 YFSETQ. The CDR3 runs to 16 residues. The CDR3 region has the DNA TGCGCCAGCAGCGAAAATCCGGGACAGCGCAACTATGGCTACACCTTC. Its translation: CASSENPGQRNYGYTF.

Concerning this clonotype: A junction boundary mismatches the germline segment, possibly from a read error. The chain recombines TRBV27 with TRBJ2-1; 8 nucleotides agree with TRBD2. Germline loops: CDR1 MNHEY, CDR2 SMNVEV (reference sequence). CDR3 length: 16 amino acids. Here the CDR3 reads CASSLSREVIYNEQFF. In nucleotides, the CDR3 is TGTGCCAGCAGTCTATCGCGGGAGGTAATCTACAATGAGCAGTTCTTC.

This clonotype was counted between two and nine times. The CDR3 nucleotides read TGTGCCAGCAGCCTTAGGGGGAGTGTTTACGAGCAGTACTTC. Translated, it gives CASSLRGSVYEQYF. The J gene is TRBJ2-7, the V gene TRBV27; TRBD1 is a possible D gene (6 bases). The length of the CDR3 is 14 residues. The V and J ends lost 6 bases and 4 bases respectively, with 16 bases between them. Germline V gene sequence: CDR1 MNHEY, CDR2 SMNVEV (reference sequence).

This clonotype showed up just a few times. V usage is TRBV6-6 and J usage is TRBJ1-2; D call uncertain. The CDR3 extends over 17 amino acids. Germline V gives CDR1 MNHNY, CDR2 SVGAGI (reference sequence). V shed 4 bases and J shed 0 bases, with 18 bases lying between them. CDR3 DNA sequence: TGTGCCAGCAGTTTGATGAGGTCGGCCCCTTCTAACTATGGCTACACCTTC. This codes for CASSLMRSAPSNYGYTF.

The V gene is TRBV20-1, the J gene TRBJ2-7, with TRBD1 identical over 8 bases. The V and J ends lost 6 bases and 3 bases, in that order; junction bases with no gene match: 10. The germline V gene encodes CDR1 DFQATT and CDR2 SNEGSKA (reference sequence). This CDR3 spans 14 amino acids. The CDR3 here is CSAAGQGNIYEQYF. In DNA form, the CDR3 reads TGCAGTGCCGCCGGACAGGGTAATATCTACGAGCAGTACTTC.

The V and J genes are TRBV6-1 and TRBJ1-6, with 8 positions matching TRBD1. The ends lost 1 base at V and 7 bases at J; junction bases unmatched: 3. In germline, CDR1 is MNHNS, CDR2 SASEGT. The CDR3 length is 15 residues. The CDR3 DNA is TGTGCCAGCAGTGAAGGGTGGGACAGGAATTCACCCCTCCACTTT. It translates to CASSEGWDRNSPLHF.

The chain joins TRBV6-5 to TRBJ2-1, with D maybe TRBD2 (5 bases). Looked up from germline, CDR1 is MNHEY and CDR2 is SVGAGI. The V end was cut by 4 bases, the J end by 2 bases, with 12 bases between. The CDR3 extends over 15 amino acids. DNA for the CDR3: TGTGCCAGCAGTTCTACAGCGGACCCCTACAATGAGCAGTTCTTC. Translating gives CASSSTADPYNEQFF.